A selection of T cell receptor beta chains follows, all from one sample in a study of CDR3 diversity in severe acne. From the PCR reads, TCRdb called clonotypes with MiXCR, one entry per CDR3 protein. The table records around 100,000 distinct CDR3 sequences, approximately 47% of them present only once. Source material: blood. The source of these receptors is a male donor with acne. CDR3s include the opening cysteine and the closing phenylalanine or tryptophan. Each record gives: D gene, V gene, J gene, clone size, CDR3 DNA, CDR3 protein. The D gene is left open where the match is weak. Where a row states a size, it is once, few, many or the class of an expanded clone; other rows omit it.

D: NA
V: TRBV11-1
J: TRBJ1-6
size: many
DNA: TGTGCCAGCAGCTTGGACACTTCGAATTCACCCCTCCACTTT
CDR3: CASSLDTSNSPLHF

D: TRBD1
V: TRBV5-4
J: TRBJ2-7
size: NA
DNA: TGTGCCAGCAGCTCCGGACAGGGCACCTACGAGCAGTACTTC
CDR3: CASSSGQGTYEQYF

D: NA
V: TRBV14
J: TRBJ2-1
size: NA
DNA: TGTGCCAGCTCTCCCCCGCCCCCTAGGGAATACAATGAGCAGTTCTTC
CDR3: CASSPPPPREYNEQFF

D: NA
V: TRBV25-1
J: TRBJ2-3
size: NA
DNA: TGTGCCAGCAGTGAATTTCTCGATTTGACAGATACGCAGTATTTT
CDR3: CASSEFLDLTDTQYF

D: NA
V: TRBV15
J: TRBJ1-5
size: NA
DNA: TGTGCCACTAGTAAGGGCGGTCAGCCCCAGCATTTT
CDR3: CATSKGGQPQHF

D: NA
V: TRBV12-3/TRBV12-4
J: TRBJ1-1
size: NA
DNA: TGTGCCAGCAGGCAAGGCACTGAAGCTTTCTTT
CDR3: CASRQGTEAFF

D: NA
V: TRBV10-3
J: TRBJ1-2
size: NA
DNA: TGTGCCAGCAGTGTCCTGAGCAGCGACTACACCTTC
CDR3: CASSVLSSDYTF

D: TRBD1
V: TRBV10-3
J: TRBJ2-7
size: NA
DNA: TGTGCCATCAGTGAATCCGGGACAGTCAACGAGCAGTACTTC
CDR3: CAISESGTVNEQYF

D: NA
V: TRBV13
J: TRBJ2-2
size: NA
DNA: TGTGCCAGCAGCTTCGAGGGCGTTTCAGCCGGGGAGCTGTTTTTT
CDR3: CASSFEGVSAGELFF

D: TRBD2
V: TRBV7-9
J: TRBJ2-5
size: many
DNA: TGTGCCAGCAGCTTAGGGACTAGCTGGCAAGAGACCCAGTACTTC
CDR3: CASSLGTSWQETQYF

D: TRBD1
V: TRBV20-1
J: TRBJ1-6
size: NA
DNA: TGCAGTCCCGGGACAGATAATTCACCCCTCCACTTT
CDR3: CSPGTDNSPLHF

D: NA
V: TRBV25-1
J: TRBJ1-6
size: NA
DNA: TGTGCCAGCAGATACTCTAGCGGGGTTCACTCACCCCTCCGCTTT
CDR3: CASRYSSGVHSPLRF

D: NA
V: TRBV9
J: TRBJ1-4
size: few
DNA: TGTGCCAGCAGCGTAACACAGGCGGACGGTAAACTGTTTTTT
CDR3: CASSVTQADGKLFF

D: TRBD1
V: TRBV28
J: TRBJ1-1
size: NA
DNA: TGTGCCAGCGGGACAGGGGGAGGGAACACTGAAGCTTTCTTT
CDR3: CASGTGGGNTEAFF